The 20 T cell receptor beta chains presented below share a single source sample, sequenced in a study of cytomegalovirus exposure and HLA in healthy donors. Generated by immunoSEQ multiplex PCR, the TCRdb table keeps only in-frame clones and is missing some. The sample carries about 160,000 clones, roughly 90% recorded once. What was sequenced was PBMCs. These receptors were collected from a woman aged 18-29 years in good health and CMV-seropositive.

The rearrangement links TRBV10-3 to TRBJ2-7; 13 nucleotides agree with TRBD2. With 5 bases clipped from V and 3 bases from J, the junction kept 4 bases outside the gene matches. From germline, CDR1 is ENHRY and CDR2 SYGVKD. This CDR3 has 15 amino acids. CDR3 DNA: TGTGCCATCAGTAGAGGGACTAGCGGGGACTACGAGCAGTACTTC. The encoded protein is CAISRGTSGDYEQYF.

The CDR3 DNA reads TGTGCCAGCAGTTCCCAAGACAGGTTCTTCTATGGCTACACCTTC. Encoded protein: CASSSQDRFFYGYTF. The gene calls are TRBV28 and TRBJ1-2; tentative D call: TRBD1 (6 bases). The germline V gene has CDR1 MDHEN and CDR2 SYDVKM. The length of the CDR3 is 15 residues. Trimming stripped 4 bases from V and 4 bases from J, with 16 bases between.

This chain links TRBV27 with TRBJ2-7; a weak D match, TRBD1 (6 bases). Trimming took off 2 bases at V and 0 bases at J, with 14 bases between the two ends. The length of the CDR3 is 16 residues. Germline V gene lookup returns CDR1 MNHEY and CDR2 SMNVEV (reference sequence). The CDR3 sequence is CASSLIQDRNSYEQYF. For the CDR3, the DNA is TGTGCCAGCAGTTTAATTCAGGACAGAAACTCCTACGAGCAGTACTTC.

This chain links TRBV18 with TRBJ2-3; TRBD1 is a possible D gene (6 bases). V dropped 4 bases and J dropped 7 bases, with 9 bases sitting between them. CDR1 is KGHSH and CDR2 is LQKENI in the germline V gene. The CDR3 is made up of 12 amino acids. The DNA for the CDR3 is TGTGCCAGCTCACGGGACATCCATACGCAGTATTTT. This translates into CASSRDIHTQYF.

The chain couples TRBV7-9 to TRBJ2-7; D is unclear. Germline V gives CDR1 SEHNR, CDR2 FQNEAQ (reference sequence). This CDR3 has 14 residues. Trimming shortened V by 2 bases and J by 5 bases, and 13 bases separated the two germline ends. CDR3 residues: CASSLKSYLNEQYF. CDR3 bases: TGTGCCAGCAGCTTAAAGAGTTATCTCAACGAGCAGTACTTC.

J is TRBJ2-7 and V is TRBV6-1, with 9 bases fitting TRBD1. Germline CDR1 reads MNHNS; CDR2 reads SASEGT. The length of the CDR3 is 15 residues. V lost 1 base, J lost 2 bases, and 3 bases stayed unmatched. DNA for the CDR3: TGTGCCAGCAGTGAAGGGGGGGACAGGGCCTACGAGCAGTACTTC. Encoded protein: CASSEGGDRAYEQYF.

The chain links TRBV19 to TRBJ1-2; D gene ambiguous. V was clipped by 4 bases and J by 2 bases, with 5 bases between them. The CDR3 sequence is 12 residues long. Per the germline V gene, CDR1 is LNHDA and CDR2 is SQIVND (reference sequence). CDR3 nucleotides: TGTGCCAGTAGTACACAGAACTATGGCTACACCTTC. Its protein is CASSTQNYGYTF.

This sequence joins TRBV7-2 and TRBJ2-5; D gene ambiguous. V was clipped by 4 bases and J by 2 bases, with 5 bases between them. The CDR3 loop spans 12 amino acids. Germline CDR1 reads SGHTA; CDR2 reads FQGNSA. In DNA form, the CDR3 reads TGTGCCAGCAGCTGGGCACAAGAGACCCAGTACTTC. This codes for CASSWAQETQYF.

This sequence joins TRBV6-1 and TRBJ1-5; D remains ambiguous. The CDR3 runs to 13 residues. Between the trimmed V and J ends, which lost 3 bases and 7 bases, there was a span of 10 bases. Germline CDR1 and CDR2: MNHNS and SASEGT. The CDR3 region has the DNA TGTGCCAGCAGTGAGTCTGGCAGGCAGCCCCAGCATTTT. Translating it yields CASSESGRQPQHF.

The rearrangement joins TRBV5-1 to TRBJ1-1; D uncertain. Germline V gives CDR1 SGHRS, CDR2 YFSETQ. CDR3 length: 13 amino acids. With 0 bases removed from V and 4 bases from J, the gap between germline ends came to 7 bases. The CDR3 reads CASSLGSGTEAFF. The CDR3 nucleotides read TGCGCCAGCAGCTTGGGGTCGGGCACTGAAGCTTTCTTT.

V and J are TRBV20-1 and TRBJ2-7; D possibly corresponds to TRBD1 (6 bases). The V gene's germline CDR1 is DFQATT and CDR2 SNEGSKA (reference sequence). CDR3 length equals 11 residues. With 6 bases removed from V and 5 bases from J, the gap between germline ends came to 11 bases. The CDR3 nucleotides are TGCAGTGCCTTATACAGGGACGAGCAGTACTTC. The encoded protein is CSALYRDEQYF.

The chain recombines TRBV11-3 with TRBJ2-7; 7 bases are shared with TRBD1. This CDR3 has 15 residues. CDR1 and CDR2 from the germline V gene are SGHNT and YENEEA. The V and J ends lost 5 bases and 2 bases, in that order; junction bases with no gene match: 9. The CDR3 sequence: CASSATGTATYEQYF. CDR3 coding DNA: TGTGCCAGCAGCGCAACCGGGACAGCAACCTACGAGCAGTACTTC.

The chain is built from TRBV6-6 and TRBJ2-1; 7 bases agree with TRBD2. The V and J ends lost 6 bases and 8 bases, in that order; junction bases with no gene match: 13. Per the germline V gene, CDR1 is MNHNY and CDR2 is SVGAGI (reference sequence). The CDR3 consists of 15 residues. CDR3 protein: CASRDSGLGVHEQFF. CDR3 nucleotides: TGTGCCAGCAGAGATAGCGGGTTGGGCGTCCATGAGCAGTTCTTC.

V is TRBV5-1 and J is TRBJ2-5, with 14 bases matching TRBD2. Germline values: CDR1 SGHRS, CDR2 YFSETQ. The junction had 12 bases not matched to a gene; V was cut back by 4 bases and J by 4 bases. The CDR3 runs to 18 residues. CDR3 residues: CASSEMGLAGVGGETQYF. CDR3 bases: TGCGCCAGCAGCGAAATGGGACTAGCGGGAGTAGGTGGAGAGACCCAGTACTTC.

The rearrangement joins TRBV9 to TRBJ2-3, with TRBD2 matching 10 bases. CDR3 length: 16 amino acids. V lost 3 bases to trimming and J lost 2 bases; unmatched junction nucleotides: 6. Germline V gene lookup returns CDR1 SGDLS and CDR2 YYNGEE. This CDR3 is CASSGTSGWNTDTQYF. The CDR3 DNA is TGTGCCAGCAGCGGGACTAGCGGATGGAACACAGATACGCAGTATTTT.

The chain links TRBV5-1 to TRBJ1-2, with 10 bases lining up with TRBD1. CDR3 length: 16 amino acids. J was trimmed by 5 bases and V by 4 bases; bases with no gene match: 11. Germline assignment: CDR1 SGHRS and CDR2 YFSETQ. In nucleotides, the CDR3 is TGCGCCAGCAGCCCATACCCAACGGGACAGGGGTATGGCTACACCTTC. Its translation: CASSPYPTGQGYGYTF.

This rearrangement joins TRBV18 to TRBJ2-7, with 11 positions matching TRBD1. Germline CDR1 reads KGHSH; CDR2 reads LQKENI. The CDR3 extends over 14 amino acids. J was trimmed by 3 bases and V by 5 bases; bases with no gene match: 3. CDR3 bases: TGTGCCAGCTCAACCGGGACAGGGGGCTACGAGCAGTACTTC. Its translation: CASSTGTGGYEQYF.

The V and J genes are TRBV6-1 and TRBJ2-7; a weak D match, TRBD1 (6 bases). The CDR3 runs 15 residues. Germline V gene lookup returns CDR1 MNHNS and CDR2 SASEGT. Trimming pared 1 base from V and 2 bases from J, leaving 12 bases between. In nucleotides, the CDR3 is TGTGCCAGCAGTGAAGGAGTACAGGGAACCTACGAGCAGTACTTC. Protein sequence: CASSEGVQGTYEQYF.

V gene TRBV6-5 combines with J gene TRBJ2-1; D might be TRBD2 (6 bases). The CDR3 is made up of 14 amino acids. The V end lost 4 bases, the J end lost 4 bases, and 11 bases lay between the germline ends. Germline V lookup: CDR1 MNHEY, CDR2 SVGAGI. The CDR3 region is CASSWDGTYNEQFF. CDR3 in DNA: TGTGCCAGCAGTTGGGATGGGACTTACAATGAGCAGTTCTTC.

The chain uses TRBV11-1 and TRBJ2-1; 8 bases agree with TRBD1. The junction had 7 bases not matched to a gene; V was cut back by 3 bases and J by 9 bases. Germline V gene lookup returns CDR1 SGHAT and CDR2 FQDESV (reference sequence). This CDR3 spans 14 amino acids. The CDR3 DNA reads TGTGCCAGCAGCTTGGGGCAGGGGGCCGGTGAGCAGTTCTTC. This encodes CASSLGQGAGEQFF.